By sample share, the clone carrying this T cell receptor beta chain is medium-sized. Its antigen is unknown. The junction and the germline gene differ at one end; a read error may be behind it. The CDR3 totals 16 residues. Per germline, CDR1 MNHEY and CDR2 SMNVEV (reference sequence). MiXCR was run by TCRdb on the 5' RACE reads, yielding one entry per CDR3 protein. The repertoire includes 8,000 or so distinct CDR3 sequences, almost 9.5% of them detected once, and approximately 9% sits in the top ten. As for time point: sample taken at primary tumor resection. These data are taken from a study of spatial heterogeneity in lung cancer. Study-level results: How many expanded intratumoral alpha and beta TCRs were present tracked the tumor mutation count, which was a count of nonsynonymous mutations. Estimated TCR-seq coverage of tumor T cells was only about 7% for alpha chains. For beta chains, the corresponding estimate was about 14%.

Sequences were derived from lung tumor tissue, sampled at surgery. This sequence joins TRBV27 and TRBJ2-1, with TRBD2 identical over 10 bases. The receptor comes from a male donor with early-stage non-small cell lung cancer. DNA for the CDR3: TGTGCCAGCAGTTCCACGCTAGCGGGAGACGGGGATGAGCACTTCTTC. As protein: CASSSTLAGDGDEHFF.